The 18 T cell receptor beta chains below all came from one sample that was sequenced in a study of regulatory T cells in long-lasting Graves disease. Arm-PCR of CDR3 regions and iRepertoire HTBI primers were the basis on which TCR beta libraries were built. One entry per CDR3 protein, called by TCRdb with MiXCR from the multiplex PCR reads. The data contain some 400,000 distinct CDR3 sequences, 15% of them singletons. Time point specified: newly diagnosed GD, antithyroid drugs for less than 3 months. From PBMCs, RNA was extracted and then used to make the TCR library. This sample was also put to use in a study of T cells in Graves' hyperthyroidism and ophthalmopathy.

The sample in question was peripheral blood mononuclear cells (PBMCs), obtained at new diagnosis, from a patient treated with antithyroid drugs. The receptor source for this set is a woman younger than 45 with Graves disease.

The table lists this clonotype with a few counts. The rearrangement links TRBV5-5 to TRBJ2-1; 13 bases match TRBD2. The CDR3 consists of 16 residues. V gave up 0 bases and J gave up 8 bases; unmatched junction bases: 5. From germline, CDR1 is SGHKS and CDR2 YYEKEE (reference sequence). The CDR3 here is CASSLVPGLAGDEQFF. CDR3 sequence (DNA): TGTGCCAGCAGCTTGGTTCCCGGACTAGCGGGAGATGAGCAGTTCTTC.

This clonotype was seen many times. The gene calls are TRBV28 and TRBJ2-4, with D perhaps matching TRBD2 (5 bases). V lost 6 bases, J lost 6 bases, and 18 bases lay in between. The germline V gene encodes CDR1 MDHEN and CDR2 SYDVKM. CDR3 length: 15 residues. This CDR3 is CASSSSGSDGNIQYF. CDR3 nucleotide sequence: TGTGCCAGCAGCTCCAGCGGAAGCGATGGAAACATTCAGTACTTC.

Ten or more counts support this clonotype. The chain combines TRBV28 with TRBJ1-1, with 9 bases that match TRBD1. Germline CDR1 reads MDHEN; CDR2 reads SYDVKM. V shed 3 bases, J shed 2 bases, and the junction held 4 bases outside the gene matches. The CDR3 extends over 15 amino acids. CDR3 coding DNA: TGTGCCAGCAGTTTCCGGGACAGGGTAAACACTGAAGCTTTCTTT. Translating gives CASSFRDRVNTEAFF.

This clonotype was counted ten times or more. The chain combines TRBV7-9 with TRBJ2-7; D is tentatively TRBD1 or TRBD2 (6 bases each). The germline V and J ends were trimmed by 1 base and 4 bases, with 17 bases remaining between them. The length of the CDR3 is 16 residues. From germline, CDR1 is SEHNR and CDR2 FQNEAQ (reference sequence). The CDR3 reads CASSLGSQGGDYEQYF. CDR3 nucleotide sequence: TGTGCCAGCAGCTTAGGCTCACAGGGCGGGGATTACGAGCAGTACTTC.

This clonotype was recorded at least ten times. The chain is built from TRBV13 and TRBJ2-2; weak D call: TRBD1 (6 bases). The germline V gene encodes CDR1 PRHDT and CDR2 FYEKMQ (reference sequence). V dropped 8 bases and J dropped 1 base, with 14 bases sitting between them. This CDR3 has 15 residues. This CDR3 reads CASLTGTLNTGELFF. CDR3 coding DNA: TGTGCCAGCCTAACCGGGACACTGAACACCGGGGAGCTGTTTTTT.

This clonotype was seen a handful of times. The rearrangement links TRBV5-1 to TRBJ2-4; D might be TRBD2 (5 bases). Trimming pared 4 bases from V and 11 bases from J, leaving 16 bases between. CDR1 and CDR2 from the germline V gene are SGHRS and YFSETQ. The CDR3 spans 13 residues. For the CDR3, the DNA is TGCGCCAGCAGCCTTGACCCCTTCGGGGTTCAGTACTTC. Its translation is CASSLDPFGVQYF.

This clonotype was observed once. This chain connects TRBV4-1 to TRBJ2-7; 7 nucleotides line up with TRBD2. The V gene end was trimmed by 4 bases and the J gene end by 1 base; junction bases not matched to a gene: 7. Per the germline V gene, CDR1 is MGHRA and CDR2 is YSYEKL. The CDR3 has 15 residues. The CDR3 loop reads CASSRSSGISYEQYF. The CDR3 DNA reads as TGCGCCAGCAGCCGATCTAGCGGCATATCCTACGAGCAGTACTTC.

This clonotype was counted only a few times. The genes are TRBV9 and TRBJ2-6; the match to TRBD1 covers 8 bases. CDR1 and CDR2 (germline): SGDLS, YYNGEE. The CDR3 contains 16 residues. The V segment lost 0 bases and the J segment 2 bases; nucleotides outside the gene matches: 1. The CDR3 here is CASSVATGAGANVLTF. In nucleotides, the CDR3 is TGTGCCAGCAGCGTAGCGACAGGGGCTGGGGCCAACGTCCTGACTTTC.

With respect to this clonotype: Since the CDR3 does not end with the conserved phenylalanine or tryptophan, this likely comes from a read error. No DNA is shown, since the ends of the CDR3 on it are uncertain; the CDR3 is the one TCRdb lists. The chain is built from TRBV7-8 and TRBJ2-5; the table's D gene call, TRBD2, was not cross checked with the DNA. Germline assignment: CDR1 SGHVS and CDR2 FQNEAQ. Termini included, the CDR3 measures 13 amino acids. The CDR3 here is CASSSPGLAGGSL.

The chain has TRBV29-1 and TRBJ1-3; D call uncertain. The CDR3 has 12 amino acids. V was trimmed by 6 bases and J by 0 bases, leaving 6 bases between them. Germline V gene lookup returns CDR1 SQVTM and CDR2 ANQGSEA. The CDR3 DNA is TGCAGCGTCCTATACTCTGGAAACACCATATATTTT. It codes for CSVLYSGNTIYF.

This clonotype was seen many times. This sequence joins TRBV7-3 and TRBJ2-1; a possible D gene is TRBD2 (5 bases). V was cut by 2 bases and J by 7 bases, with 9 bases left in between. The germline V gene encodes CDR1 SGHTA and CDR2 FQGTGA. The CDR3 spans 13 residues. As DNA, the CDR3 is TGTGCCAGCAGCTTATCCGGCGGGAATGAGCAGTTCTTC. It translates to CASSLSGGNEQFF. Supplemented by reference TRBV7-3 and TRBJ2-1, the full variable domain reads GAGVSQTPSNKVTEKGKYVELRCDPISGHTALYWYRQSLGQGPEFLIYFQGTGAADDSGLPNDRFFAVRPEGSVSTLKIQRTERGDSAVYLCASSLSGGNEQFFGPGTRLTVL.

There are a few counts of this clonotype. The chain is built from TRBV7-6 and TRBJ2-1; D might be TRBD1 or TRBD2, each matching 6 bases. CDR1 and CDR2 from the germline V gene are SGHVS and FNYEAQ. Between the trimmed V and J ends, which lost 1 base and 4 bases, there was a span of 20 bases. This CDR3 contains 18 residues. Here the CDR3 reads CASSLVSAGKGGYNEQFF. CDR3 sequence (DNA): TGTGCCAGCAGCTTAGTGAGTGCGGGAAAAGGGGGGTACAATGAGCAGTTCTTC.

This clonotype was seen ten or more times. V gene TRBV28 combines with J gene TRBJ1-1; D remains ambiguous. This CDR3 region has 14 residues. The V gene's germline CDR1 is MDHEN and CDR2 SYDVKM. Trimming took 6 bases from V and 5 from J, leaving 16 bases between them. The chain's CDR3 is CASRPGGAGTEAFF. CDR3 coding DNA: TGTGCCAGCAGGCCCGGAGGTGCGGGGACTGAAGCTTTCTTT.

The J gene is TRBJ2-2, the V gene TRBV6-7; D is unresolved. TRBV6-7 is an ORF; its function is uncertain. The CDR3 covers 12 residues. V was shortened by 7 bases and J by 6 bases, with 9 bases between the two germline ends. The CDR3 is CASKGPPGELFF. The CDR3 DNA reads TGTGCCAGCAAGGGCCCCCCCGGGGAGCTGTTTTTT.

This clonotype was seen at least ten times. This chain's CDR3 is CATSDSPDGYTF. The CDR3 nucleotides read TGTGCCACCAGTGATTCTCCAGATGGCTACACCTTC. V gene TRBV24-1 combines with J gene TRBJ1-2, with unresolved D. The V end was cut by 2 bases, the J end by 6 bases, with 6 bases between. In germline, CDR1 is KGHDR, CDR2 SFDVKD. This CDR3 region has 12 residues.

This clonotype was counted a few times. The rearrangement joins TRBV7-9 to TRBJ2-3, with 10 positions matching TRBD1. This CDR3 is built from 17 residues. V was clipped by 4 bases and J by 0 bases; unmatched bases: 7. Germline assignment: CDR1 SEHNR and CDR2 FQNEAQ (reference sequence). The CDR3 sequence is CASSSQGGQGSTDTQYF. CDR3 coding DNA: TGTGCCAGCAGCTCCCAGGGGGGACAGGGGAGCACAGATACGCAGTATTTT.

This clonotype was picked up many times. CDR3 region: CASSRRDSHGYTF. The CDR3 DNA follows: TGTGCCAGCAGCCGACGGGACTCACATGGCTACACCTTC. V is TRBV11-2 and J is TRBJ1-2, with D tentatively TRBD1 (5 bases). V dropped 5 bases and J dropped 6 bases, with 13 bases sitting between them. The CDR3 loop spans 13 amino acids. CDR1 is SGHAT and CDR2 is FQNNGV in the germline V gene. The full variable domain, its missing parts supplied by reference TRBV11-2 and TRBJ1-2, is EAGVAQSPRYKIIEKRQSVAFWCNPISGHATLYWYQQILGQGPKLLIQFQNNGVVDDSQLPKDRFSAERLKGVDSTLKIQPAKLEDSAVYLCASSRRDSHGYTFGSGTRLTVV.

This clonotype was detected ten times or more. The chain recombines TRBV5-1 with TRBJ1-4; D call uncertain. The CDR3 runs to 14 residues. CDR1 and CDR2 (germline): SGHRS, YFSETQ. Between the trimmed V and J ends, which lost 1 base and 8 bases, there was a span of 12 bases. The CDR3 here is CASSLRRGKEKLFF. CDR3 DNA: TGCGCCAGCAGCTTGAGGCGGGGAAAGGAAAAACTGTTTTTT.